The TCR beta chain described here comes from a study of siplizumab effects on memory and regulatory T cells. Study-level findings and limits: The study found that mappable alloreactive CD4+ clones averaged roughly 69% Treg-derived with siplizumab and around 30% in controls. Most proliferating CD4+ or CD8+ clones, roughly 75-95%, had no naive or memory assignment. There was no confirmation of the suppressive function of proliferating Tregs from siplizumab cultures.

In the case of this clone: Antigen: not known.

The CDR3 contains 15 residues. V lost 4 bases to trimming and J lost 2 bases; unmatched junction nucleotides: 6. CDR1 is SGHKS, CDR2 YYEKEE, per germline (reference sequence). Clones were read by immunoSEQ multiplex PCR, and TCRdb kept only the in-frame ones, dropping some. The sample has over 95,000 clones; around 95% are singletons. This clonotype was sampled from a human donor in good health. The sequenced material came from non-Treg CD4+ T cells sorted from blood. The gene calls are TRBV5-5 and TRBJ2-7, with 10 bases fitting TRBD1. The CDR3 spells CASSPAGTGAYEQYF. The CDR3 DNA reads TGTGCCAGCAGCCCGGCCGGGACAGGGGCCTACGAGCAGTACTTC. Combining the CDR3 with reference TRBV5-5 and TRBJ2-7 gives the whole variable domain DAGVTQSPTHLIKTRGQQVTLRCSPISGHKSVSWYQQVLGQGPQFIFQYYEKEERGRGNFPDRFSARQFPNYSSELNVNALLLGDSALYLCASSPAGTGAYEQYFGPGTRLTVT.